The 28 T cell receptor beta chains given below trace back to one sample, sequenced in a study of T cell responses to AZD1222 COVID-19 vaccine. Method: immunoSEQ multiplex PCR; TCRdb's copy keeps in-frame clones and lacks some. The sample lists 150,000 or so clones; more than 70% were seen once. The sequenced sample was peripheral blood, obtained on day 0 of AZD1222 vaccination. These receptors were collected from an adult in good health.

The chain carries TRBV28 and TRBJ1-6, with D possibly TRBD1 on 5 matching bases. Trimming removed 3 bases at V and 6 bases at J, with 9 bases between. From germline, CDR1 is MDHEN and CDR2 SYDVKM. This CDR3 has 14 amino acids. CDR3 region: CASSFRGFNSPLHF. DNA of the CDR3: TGTGCCAGCAGTTTTCGGGGGTTTAATTCACCCCTCCACTTT.

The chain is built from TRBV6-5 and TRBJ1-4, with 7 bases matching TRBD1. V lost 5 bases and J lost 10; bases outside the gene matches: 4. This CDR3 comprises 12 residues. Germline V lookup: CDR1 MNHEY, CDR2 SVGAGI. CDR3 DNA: TGTGCCAGCAGTCGACAGGGCCGAAAACTGTTTTTT. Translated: CASSRQGRKLFF.

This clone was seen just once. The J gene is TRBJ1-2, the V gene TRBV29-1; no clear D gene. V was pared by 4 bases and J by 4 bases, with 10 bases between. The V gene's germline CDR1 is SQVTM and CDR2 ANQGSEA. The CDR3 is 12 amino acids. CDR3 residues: CSVVGEPYGYTF. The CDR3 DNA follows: TGCAGCGTTGTTGGGGAGCCCTATGGCTACACCTTC.

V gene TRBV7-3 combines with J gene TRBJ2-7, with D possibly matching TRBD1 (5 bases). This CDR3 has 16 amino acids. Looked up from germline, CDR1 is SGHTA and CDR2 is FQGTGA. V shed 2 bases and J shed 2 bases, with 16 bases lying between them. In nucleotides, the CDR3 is TGTGCCAGCAGCTTACCCCAGGGTATAGGGACCTACGAGCAGTACTTC. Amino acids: CASSLPQGIGTYEQYF.

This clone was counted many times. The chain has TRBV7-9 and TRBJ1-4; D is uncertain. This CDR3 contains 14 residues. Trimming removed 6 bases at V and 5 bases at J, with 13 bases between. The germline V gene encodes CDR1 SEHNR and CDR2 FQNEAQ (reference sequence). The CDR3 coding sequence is TGTGCCAGCAGGAATGAGGGCCCGAATGAAAAACTGTTTTTT. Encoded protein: CASRNEGPNEKLFF.

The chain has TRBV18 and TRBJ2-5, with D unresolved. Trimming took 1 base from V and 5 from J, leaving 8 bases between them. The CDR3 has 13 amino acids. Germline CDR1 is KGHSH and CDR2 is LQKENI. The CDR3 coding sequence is TGTGCCAGCTCACCACTGCGGTCGGAGACCCAGTACTTC. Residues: CASSPLRSETQYF.

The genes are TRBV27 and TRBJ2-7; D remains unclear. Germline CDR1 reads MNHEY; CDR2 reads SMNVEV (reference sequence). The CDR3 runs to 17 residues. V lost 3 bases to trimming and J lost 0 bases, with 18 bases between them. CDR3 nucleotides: TGTGCCAGCAGTTTGCTCAAGGGCTCAAGTAGCTCCTACGAGCAGTACTTC. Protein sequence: CASSLLKGSSSSYEQYF.

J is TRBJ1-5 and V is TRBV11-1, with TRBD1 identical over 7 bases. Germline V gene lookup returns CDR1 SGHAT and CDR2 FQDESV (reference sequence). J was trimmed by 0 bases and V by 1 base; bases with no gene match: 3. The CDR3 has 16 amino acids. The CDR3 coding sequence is TGTGCCAGCAGCTTAGTGACAGGGAGTAGCAATCAGCCCCAGCATTTT. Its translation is CASSLVTGSSNQPQHF.

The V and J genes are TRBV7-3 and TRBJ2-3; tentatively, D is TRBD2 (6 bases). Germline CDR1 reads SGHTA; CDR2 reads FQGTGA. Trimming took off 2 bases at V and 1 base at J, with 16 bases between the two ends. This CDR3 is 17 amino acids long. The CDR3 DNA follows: TGTGCCAGCAGCTTATGGGGTTCTAGCGACGGCACAGATACGCAGTATTTT. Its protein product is CASSLWGSSDGTDTQYF. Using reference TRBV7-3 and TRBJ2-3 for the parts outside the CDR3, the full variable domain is GAGVSQTPSNKVTEKGKYVELRCDPISGHTALYWYRQSLGQGPEFLIYFQGTGAADDSGLPNDRFFAVRPEGSVSTLKIQRTERGDSAVYLCASSLWGSSDGTDTQYFGPGTRLTVL.

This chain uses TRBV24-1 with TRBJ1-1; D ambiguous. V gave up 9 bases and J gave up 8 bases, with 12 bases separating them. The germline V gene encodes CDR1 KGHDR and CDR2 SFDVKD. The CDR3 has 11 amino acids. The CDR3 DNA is TGTGCCACCTCGTCCGCGGGGGAAGCTTTCTTT. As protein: CATSSAGEAFF.

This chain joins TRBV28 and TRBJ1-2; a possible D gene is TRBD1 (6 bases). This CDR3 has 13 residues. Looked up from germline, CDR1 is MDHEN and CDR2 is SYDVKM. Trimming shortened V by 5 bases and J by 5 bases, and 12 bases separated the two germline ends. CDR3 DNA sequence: TGTGCCAGCAGTCCGTCGGACAGTTATGGCTACACCTTC. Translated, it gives CASSPSDSYGYTF.

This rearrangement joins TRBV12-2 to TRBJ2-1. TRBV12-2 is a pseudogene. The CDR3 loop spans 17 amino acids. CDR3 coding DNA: TGTGCAAGTCGCTTACCAAGCGGGACAGACAGAAACAATGAGCAGTTCTTC. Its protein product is CASRLPSGTDRNNEQFF.

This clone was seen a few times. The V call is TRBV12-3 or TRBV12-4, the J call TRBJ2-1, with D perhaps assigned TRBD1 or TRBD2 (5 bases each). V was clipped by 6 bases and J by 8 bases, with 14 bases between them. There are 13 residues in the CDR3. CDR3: CASRGLAHDEQFF. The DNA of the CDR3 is TGTGCCAGCAGGGGGCTAGCTCACGATGAGCAGTTCTTC.

The CDR3 loop reads CASSQDGGGTDTQYF. CDR3 nucleotides: TGTGCCAGCAGCCAAGATGGGGGGGGCACAGATACGCAGTATTTT. The chain employs TRBV4-2 and TRBJ2-3, with 7 bases lining up with TRBD2. Germline assignment: CDR1 LGHNA and CDR2 YNFKEQ. There are 15 residues in the CDR3. J lost 1 base, V lost 0 bases, and 1 base had no gene match.

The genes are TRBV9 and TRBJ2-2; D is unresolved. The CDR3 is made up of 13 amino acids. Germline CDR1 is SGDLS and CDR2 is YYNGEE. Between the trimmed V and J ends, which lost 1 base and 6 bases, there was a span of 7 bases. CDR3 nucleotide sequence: TGTGCCAGCAGCGTAATAGGTTCCGGGGAGCTGTTTTTT. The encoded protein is CASSVIGSGELFF.

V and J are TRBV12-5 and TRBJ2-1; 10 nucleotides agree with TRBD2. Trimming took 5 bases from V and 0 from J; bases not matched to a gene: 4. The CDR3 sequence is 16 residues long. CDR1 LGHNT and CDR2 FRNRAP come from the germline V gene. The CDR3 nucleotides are TGTGCTAGTGGTGTTAGCGGGGGGAGCTCCTACAATGAGCAGTTCTTC. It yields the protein CASGVSGGSSYNEQFF.

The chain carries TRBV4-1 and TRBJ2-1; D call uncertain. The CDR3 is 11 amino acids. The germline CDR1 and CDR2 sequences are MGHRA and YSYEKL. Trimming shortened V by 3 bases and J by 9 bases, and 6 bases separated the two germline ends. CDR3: CASSQRREQFF. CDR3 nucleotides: TGCGCCAGCAGCCAGCGCCGTGAGCAGTTCTTC.

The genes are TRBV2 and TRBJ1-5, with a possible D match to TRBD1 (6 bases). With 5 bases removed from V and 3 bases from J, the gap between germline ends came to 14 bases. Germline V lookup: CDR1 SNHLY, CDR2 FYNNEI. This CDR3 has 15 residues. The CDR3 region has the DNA TGTGCCAGCAGTAGCGATCGGGGGCTCAATCAGCCCCAGCATTTT. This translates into CASSSDRGLNQPQHF.

In DNA, the CDR3 is TGTGCCAGCTTCGTGGAGGGGGCTGGCGAGGGCTACACCTTC. As protein: CASFVEGAGEGYTF. V and J are TRBV28 and TRBJ1-2, with 7 bases that match TRBD1. CDR1 and CDR2 from the germline V gene are MDHEN and SYDVKM. This CDR3 contains 14 residues. Losses at the gene ends were 8 bases for V and 8 bases for J; bases not matched to a gene: 14.

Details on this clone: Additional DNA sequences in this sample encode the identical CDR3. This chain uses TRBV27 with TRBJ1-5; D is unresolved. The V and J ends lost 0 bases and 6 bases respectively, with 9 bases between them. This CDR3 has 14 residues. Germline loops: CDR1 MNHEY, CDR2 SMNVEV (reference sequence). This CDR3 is CASSLSGSGQPQHF. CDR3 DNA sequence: TGTGCCAGCAGTTTATCAGGCAGCGGTCAGCCCCAGCATTTT.

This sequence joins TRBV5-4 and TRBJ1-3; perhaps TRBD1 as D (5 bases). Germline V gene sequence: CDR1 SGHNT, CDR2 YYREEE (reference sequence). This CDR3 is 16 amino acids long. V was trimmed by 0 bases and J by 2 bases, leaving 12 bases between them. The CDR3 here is CASSLVGGSAGNTIYF. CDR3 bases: TGTGCCAGCAGCTTGGTGGGGGGGAGCGCTGGAAACACCATATATTTT.

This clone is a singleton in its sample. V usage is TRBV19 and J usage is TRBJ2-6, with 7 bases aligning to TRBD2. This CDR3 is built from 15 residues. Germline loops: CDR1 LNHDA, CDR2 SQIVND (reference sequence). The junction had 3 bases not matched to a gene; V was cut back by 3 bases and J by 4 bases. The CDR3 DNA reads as TGTGCCAGTAGTATGGGGAGGGCCGGGGCCAACGTCCTGACTTTC. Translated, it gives CASSMGRAGANVLTF.

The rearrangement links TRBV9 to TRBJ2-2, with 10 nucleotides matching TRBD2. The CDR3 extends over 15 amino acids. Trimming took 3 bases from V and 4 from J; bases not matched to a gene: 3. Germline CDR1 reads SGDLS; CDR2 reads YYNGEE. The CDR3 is CASSASGGITGELFF. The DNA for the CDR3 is TGTGCCAGCAGCGCTAGCGGGGGAATCACCGGGGAGCTGTTTTTT. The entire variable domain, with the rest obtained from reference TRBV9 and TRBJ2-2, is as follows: DSGVTQTPKHLITATGQRVTLRCSPRSGDLSVYWYQQSLDQGLQFLIQYYNGEERAKGNILERFSAQQFPDLHSELNLSSLELGDSALYFCASSASGGITGELFFGEGSRLTVL.

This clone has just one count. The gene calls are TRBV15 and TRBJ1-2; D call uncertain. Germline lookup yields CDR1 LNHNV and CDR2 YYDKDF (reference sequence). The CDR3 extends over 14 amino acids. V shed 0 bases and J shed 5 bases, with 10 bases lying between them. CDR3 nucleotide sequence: TGTGCCACCAGCAGAGAAACGTTCGGGTATGGCTACACCTTC. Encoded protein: CATSRETFGYGYTF. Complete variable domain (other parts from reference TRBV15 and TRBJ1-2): DAMVIQNPRYQVTQFGKPVTLSCSQTLNHNVMYWYQQKSSQAPKLLFHYYDKDFNNEADTPDNFQSRRPNTSFCFLDIRSPGLGDTAMYLCATSRETFGYGYTFGSGTRLTVV.

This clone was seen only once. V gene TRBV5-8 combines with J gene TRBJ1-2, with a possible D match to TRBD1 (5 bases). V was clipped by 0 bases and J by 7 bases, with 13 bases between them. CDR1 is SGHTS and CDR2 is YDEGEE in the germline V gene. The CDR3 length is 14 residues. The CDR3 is CASSLDRRLVGYTF. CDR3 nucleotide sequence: TGTGCCAGCAGCTTGGACAGGAGACTCGTTGGCTACACCTTC. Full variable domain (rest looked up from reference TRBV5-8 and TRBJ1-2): EAGVTQSPTHLIKTRGQQATLRCSPISGHTSVYWYQQALGLGLQFLLWYDEGEERNRGNFPPRFSGRQFPNYSSELNVNALELEDSALYLCASSLDRRLVGYTFGSGTRLTVV.

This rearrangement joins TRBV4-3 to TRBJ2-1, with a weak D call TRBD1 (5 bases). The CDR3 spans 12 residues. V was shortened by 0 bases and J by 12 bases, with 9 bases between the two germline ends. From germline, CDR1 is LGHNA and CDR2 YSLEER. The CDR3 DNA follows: TGCGCCAGCAGCCAAGATCTCAGGGCGCAGTTCTTC. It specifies CASSQDLRAQFF.

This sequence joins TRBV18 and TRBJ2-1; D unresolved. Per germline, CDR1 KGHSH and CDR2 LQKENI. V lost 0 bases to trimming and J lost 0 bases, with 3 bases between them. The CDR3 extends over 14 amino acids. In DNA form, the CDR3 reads TGTGCCAGCTCACCACCGAGCTCCTACAATGAGCAGTTCTTC. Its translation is CASSPPSSYNEQFF.

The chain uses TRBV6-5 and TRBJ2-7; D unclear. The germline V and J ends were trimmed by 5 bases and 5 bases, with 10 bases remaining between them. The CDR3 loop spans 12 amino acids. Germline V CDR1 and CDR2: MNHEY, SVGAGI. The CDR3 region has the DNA TGTGCCAGCAGTCCCGGGCGTCACGAGCAGTACTTC. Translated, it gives CASSPGRHEQYF.